This T cell receptor beta chain emerged from a study of Graves' ophthalmopathy and Graves' hyperthyroidism. The authors amplified TCR beta CDR3 regions, and they did so from RNA transcripts for repertoire sequencing. HTBI-primed first-round RT-PCR preceded second-round multiplex PCR. TCRdb re-called the multiplex PCR reads with MiXCR, one entry per CDR3 protein. Of 500,000 to 700,000 distinct CDR3 sequences listed, about 40% were seen once; the top ten hold over 3.5%. Study findings and constraints: Most expanded clonotypes in thyroid above 0.001 frequency also showed up in blood.

CDR1 is SGHVS and CDR2 is FNYEAQ in the germline V gene. The CDR3 is 16 amino acids. V was cut by 0 bases and J by 5 bases, with 16 bases left in between. In regard to this clonotype: Its antigen remains unidentified.

The study excluded patients with other autoimmune diseases, uncontrolled infections, pregnancy or lactation. The source is an adult man with Graves' hyperthyroidism. J is TRBJ2-5 and V is TRBV7-6; perhaps TRBD2 as D (6 bases). The sample comprised peripheral blood or thyroid tissue (not recorded which). CDR3 sequence: CASSLAKYGGGETQYF. The CDR3 bases are TGTGCCAGCAGCTTAGCCAAGTACGGGGGAGGCGAGACCCAGTACTTC.